The 29 T cell receptor beta chains given below trace back to one sample, sequenced in a study of beta chain features in type 1 diabetes. Study results and limitations: Across all four CD4+ subsets, people with type 1 diabetes showed modestly shorter TCRB CDR3s.

The sequenced template was cDNA made from the entire isolated RNA. TCRdb keeps only in-frame clones here, not all; method: immunoSEQ multiplex PCR. The top ten hold approximately 0.54% of the sample, which has 150,000 to 200,000 clones, under 9.5% seen once. The antigens of these receptors remain unknown. Sequencing was performed on central memory CD4+ T cells from blood. The source is a man aged 18 to 30 with type 1 diabetes.

Here the CDR3 DNA reads TGTGCCAGTAAGACAGCCATGGCGGAGACCCAGTACTTC. This gives the protein CASKTAMAETQYF. The chain uses TRBV2 and TRBJ2-5; a possible D gene is TRBD1 (5 bases). Trimming removed 9 bases at V and 5 bases at J, with 16 bases between. Per the germline V gene, CDR1 is SNHLY and CDR2 is FYNNEI. The length of the CDR3 is 13 residues.

This clone was recorded a few times. The chain uses TRBV4-1 and TRBJ2-1; 16 positions match TRBD2. The V segment lost 4 bases and the J segment 8 bases; nucleotides outside the gene matches: 5. The germline V gene encodes CDR1 MGHRA and CDR2 YSYEKL. The CDR3 contains 16 residues. For the CDR3, the DNA is TGCGCCAGCAGCCGAGGGACTAGCGGGGGGGTTTATGAGCAGTTCTTC. This sequence encodes CASSRGTSGGVYEQFF.

The rearrangement uses TRBV4-3 and TRBJ2-4; 11 bases map to TRBD2. The CDR3 spans 20 residues. J lost 1 base, V lost 0 bases, and 11 bases had no gene match. Germline V CDR1 and CDR2: LGHNA, YSLEER. The CDR3 protein is CASSQDPLAGGPEAKNIQYF. CDR3 DNA: TGCGCCAGCAGCCAAGACCCCCTAGCGGGGGGTCCGGAGGCCAAAAACATTCAGTACTTC.

The chain has TRBV6-6 and TRBJ1-2; 7 positions agree with TRBD1. The CDR3 loop spans 15 amino acids. Unmatched junction bases numbered 5, after V lost 4 bases and J lost 0 bases. Germline V gives CDR1 MNHNY, CDR2 SVGAGI (reference sequence). The CDR3 loop reads CASSSQGVTNYGYTF. CDR3 nucleotides: TGTGCCAGCAGTTCCCAGGGGGTAACTAACTATGGCTACACCTTC.

This clone was seen many times. This chain uses TRBV6-5 with TRBJ1-1, with D possibly being TRBD1 (5 bases). This CDR3 region has 14 residues. Germline CDR1 MNHEY, CDR2 SVGAGI. Trimming left V 0 bases short and J 8 bases short, with 13 bases between. The CDR3 coding sequence is TGTGCCAGCAGTTACTCATATGGACACAAGGAAGCTTTCTTT. This translates into CASSYSYGHKEAFF.

The chain combines TRBV7-9 with TRBJ2-1, with D possibly matching TRBD2 (7 bases). In germline, CDR1 is SEHNR, CDR2 FQNEAQ (reference sequence). Trimming shortened V by 6 bases and J by 3 bases, and 21 bases separated the two germline ends. This CDR3 contains 17 residues. The CDR3 nucleotides are TGTGCCAGCAGTAATAGGGAAAAGGGGGGGGTCTACAATGAGCAGTTCTTC. Protein sequence: CASSNREKGGVYNEQFF.

This chain links TRBV28 with TRBJ1-2, with 7 bases matching TRBD1. Germline CDR1 and CDR2: MDHEN and SYDVKM. The CDR3 length is 16 residues. J was trimmed by 2 bases and V by 5 bases; bases with no gene match: 11. CDR3 bases: TGTGCCAGCAGTACACTCACTCAGGACAGGAACTATGGCTACACCTTC. It translates to CASSTLTQDRNYGYTF.

This clone has a handful of counts. V and J are TRBV28 and TRBJ1-1, with a tentative D call TRBD1 (6 bases). Per germline, CDR1 MDHEN and CDR2 SYDVKM. This CDR3 is built from 13 residues. Trimming took 5 bases from V and 3 from J, leaving 10 bases between them. CDR3 loop: CASSPGQYTEAFF. The CDR3 DNA is TGTGCCAGCAGTCCAGGACAGTACACTGAAGCTTTCTTT.

A few counts support this clone. This chain joins TRBV7-2 and TRBJ1-2; 9 nucleotides line up with TRBD1. Germline CDR1 is SGHTA and CDR2 is FQGNSA. The CDR3 totals 15 residues. The ends lost 3 bases at V and 8 bases at J; junction bases unmatched: 10. CDR3 sequence reads: CASSFLGTGLGGYTF. The CDR3 DNA reads TGTGCCAGCAGCTTCCTGGGGACAGGGCTGGGAGGCTACACCTTC.

The V and J genes are TRBV7-9 and TRBJ1-5; D unclear. The V end lost 3 bases, the J end lost 8 bases, and 8 bases lay between the germline ends. CDR3 size: 12 residues. Germline V gene sequence: CDR1 SEHNR, CDR2 FQNEAQ (reference sequence). The CDR3 sequence is CASSLSGEPQHF. The CDR3 coding sequence is TGTGCCAGCAGCTTGAGCGGGGAGCCCCAGCATTTT.

This clone has just a few counts. The gene calls are TRBV10-3 and TRBJ2-6, with 10 bases matching TRBD1. CDR3 size: 18 residues. The V gene's germline CDR1 is ENHRY and CDR2 SYGVKD. J was trimmed by 0 bases and V by 2 bases; bases with no gene match: 4. CDR3 in amino acids: CAISERQGASSGANVLTF. Written as DNA, the CDR3 is TGTGCCATCAGTGAGAGACAGGGGGCGTCCTCTGGGGCCAACGTCCTGACTTTC.

In its sample, this clone was seen a few times. This CDR3 is CATSSRGQRYGYTF. The CDR3 nucleotides are TGTGCCACCAGCAGCCGAGGACAGCGCTATGGCTACACCTTC. The rearrangement uses TRBV15 and TRBJ1-2, with a tentative D call TRBD1 (6 bases). Per the germline V gene, CDR1 is LNHNV and CDR2 is YYDKDF (reference sequence). The CDR3 is 14 residues long. V was cut by 3 bases and J by 4 bases, with 12 bases left in between.

The genes are TRBV7-2 and TRBJ2-2; 9 bases are shared with TRBD1. Germline-derived CDR1 and CDR2 are SGHTA and FQGNSA. CDR3 size: 15 residues. Losses at the gene ends were 1 base for V and 4 bases for J; bases not matched to a gene: 1. The CDR3 bases are TGTGCCAGCAGCTTAGTGACAGGGGGCACCGGGGAGCTGTTTTTT. Residues: CASSLVTGGTGELFF.

The chain joins TRBV7-8 to TRBJ2-1; D is undetermined. This CDR3 has 16 amino acids. The V gene's germline CDR1 is SGHVS and CDR2 FQNEAQ. Trimming removed 2 bases at V and 4 bases at J, with 15 bases between. The CDR3 protein is CASSLSRHVRYNEQFF. The DNA for the CDR3 is TGTGCCAGCAGCTTATCTAGGCACGTTAGGTACAATGAGCAGTTCTTC.

The genes are TRBV28 and TRBJ2-1; perhaps TRBD2 as D (7 bases). The length of the CDR3 is 14 residues. Germline V lookup: CDR1 MDHEN, CDR2 SYDVKM. Trimming took off 1 base at V and 9 bases at J, with 13 bases between the two ends. The CDR3 reads CASSLSGGFSEQFF. The CDR3 coding sequence is TGTGCCAGCAGTTTATCGGGGGGCTTTTCTGAGCAGTTCTTC.

Only a few counts were recorded for this clone. The rearrangement uses TRBV29-1 and TRBJ1-1; D may be TRBD1 (6 bases). Looked up from germline, CDR1 is SQVTM and CDR2 is ANQGSEA. Deletions cut 7 bases from V and 5 bases from J, with 23 bases between. The CDR3 contains 15 residues. CDR3: CSGRGRGGAGTEAFF. Here the CDR3 DNA reads TGCAGCGGCCGTGGGAGGGGGGGGGCCGGGACTGAAGCTTTCTTT.

The gene calls are TRBV18 and TRBJ2-2; no clear D. Germline V gives CDR1 KGHSH, CDR2 LQKENI. The germline V and J ends were trimmed by 5 bases and 6 bases, with 4 bases remaining between them. The CDR3 is made up of 11 amino acids. The CDR3: CASSESGELFF. CDR3 nucleotides: TGTGCCAGCTCAGAGTCCGGGGAGCTGTTTTTT.

This clone appeared a few times. The chain carries TRBV11-2 and TRBJ2-3; D gene unclear. The CDR3 extends over 15 amino acids. CDR1 is SGHAT, CDR2 FQNNGV, per germline. V shed 2 bases and J shed 0 bases, with 9 bases lying between them. The CDR3 nucleotides read TGTGCCAGCAGCTTATTTCAACTTAGCACAGATACGCAGTATTTT. It encodes CASSLFQLSTDTQYF.

The CDR3 protein is CASSRQGSATNEKLFF. The CDR3 bases are TGCGCCAGCAGCCGACAGGGATCTGCAACTAATGAAAAACTGTTTTTT. The chain recombines TRBV4-3 with TRBJ1-4; TRBD1 aligns across 7 bases. Germline values: CDR1 LGHNA, CDR2 YSLEER. CDR3 size: 16 residues. V shed 4 bases, J shed 0 bases, and the junction held 5 bases outside the gene matches.

The chain employs TRBV5-1 and TRBJ2-3; 7 bases agree with TRBD2. V lost 2 bases to trimming and J lost 1 base; unmatched junction nucleotides: 7. Germline V gene data show CDR1 as SGHRS and CDR2 as YFSETQ. The CDR3 runs to 16 residues. CDR3 sequence: CASSFDSGYGTDTQYF. The CDR3 DNA sequence: TGCGCCAGCAGCTTCGATAGCGGGTACGGCACAGATACGCAGTATTTT.

This clone was picked up a small number of times. The chain joins TRBV15 to TRBJ1-2; perhaps TRBD1 as D (6 bases). Trimming removed 0 bases from V and 8 bases from J, with 13 bases in between. Germline V lookup: CDR1 LNHNV, CDR2 YYDKDF (reference sequence). The CDR3 totals 14 residues. The CDR3 sequence: CATSRDLQGGGYTF. CDR3 bases: TGTGCCACCAGCAGAGATTTACAGGGAGGGGGCTACACCTTC.

The chain is built from TRBV28 and TRBJ1-5; D gene unclear. Trimming removed 7 bases from V and 1 base from J, with 20 bases in between. The CDR3 spans 17 residues. Per germline, CDR1 MDHEN and CDR2 SYDVKM. Written as DNA, the CDR3 is TGTGCCAGCAATCCTAGCCACCTAAGTAGAAGCAATCAGCCCCAGCATTTT. Its protein product is CASNPSHLSRSNQPQHF.

This clone appeared a few times. The chain couples TRBV6-5 to TRBJ1-2, with a tentative D call TRBD1 (5 bases). Germline values: CDR1 MNHEY, CDR2 SVGAGI. This CDR3 has 14 amino acids. The V gene lost 7 bases and the J gene lost 4 bases, with 16 bases spanning the gap. The CDR3 DNA reads TGTGCCAGCACCCCCCGGCGGGGCAGCTATGGCTACACCTTC. It yields the protein CASTPRRGSYGYTF.

J is TRBJ2-7 and V is TRBV20-1; D gene ambiguous. CDR3 size: 11 residues. CDR1 is DFQATT, CDR2 SNEGSKA, per germline (reference sequence). Trimming removed 0 bases at V and 7 bases at J, with 7 bases between. CDR3 protein: CSARDDKEQYF. In nucleotides, the CDR3 is TGCAGTGCTAGAGATGACAAAGAGCAGTACTTC.

There are a few counts of this clone. The chain employs TRBV5-1 and TRBJ2-2; 8 bases are a match to TRBD1. The CDR3 length is 15 residues. V shed 6 bases and J 5 bases; nucleotides not matched to a gene: 9. The germline V gene has CDR1 SGHRS and CDR2 YFSETQ. The CDR3 region has the DNA TGCGCCAGCACCGAGGGACAGGTCTATACCGGGGAGCTGTTTTTT. Translated, it gives CASTEGQVYTGELFF.

CDR3 sequence: CSVRTGTEKLFF. In DNA, the CDR3 is TGCAGCGTTCGGACAGGGACTGAAAAACTGTTTTTT. The chain recombines TRBV29-1 with TRBJ1-4, with TRBD1 identical over 8 bases. The germline V gene encodes CDR1 SQVTM and CDR2 ANQGSEA. The CDR3 has 12 amino acids. Germline trimming cut 5 bases from V and 7 bases from J; bases unmatched to any gene: 3.

The CDR3 region is CASSFGGAGDTQYF. In DNA form, the CDR3 reads TGTGCCAGCAGTTTTGGGGGGGCTGGAGATACGCAGTATTTT. V gene TRBV6-6 combines with J gene TRBJ2-3, with D possibly matching TRBD2 (7 bases). CDR1 MNHNY and CDR2 SVGAGI come from the germline V gene (reference sequence). The CDR3 has 14 residues. V dropped 4 bases and J dropped 5 bases, with 13 bases sitting between them.

This clone was found a few times. The V gene is TRBV30, the J gene TRBJ1-2, with D tentatively TRBD1 (6 bases). Germline loops: CDR1 GTSNPN, CDR2 SVGIG (reference sequence). Between the trimmed V and J ends, which lost 3 bases and 3 bases, there was a span of 11 bases. This CDR3 spans 13 amino acids. CDR3 in DNA: TGTGCCTGGAGGCAGGACAGCCACTATGGCTACACCTTC. Its translation: CAWRQDSHYGYTF.

This clone was recorded many times. The genes are TRBV11-2 and TRBJ2-7, with 8 bases lining up with TRBD2. This CDR3 region has 15 residues. The V gene's germline CDR1 is SGHAT and CDR2 FQNNGV. Losses at the gene ends were 3 bases for V and 0 bases for J; bases not matched to a gene: 4. The CDR3 region has the DNA TGTGCCAGCAGCTTTAGCGGGACCCTCTCCTACGAGCAGTACTTC. Translating it yields CASSFSGTLSYEQYF.